These T cell receptor beta chains were read from a single sample in a study of cytomegalovirus exposure and HLA in healthy donors. Profiled with immunoSEQ multiplex PCR; TCRdb holds only in-frame clones, not every one. The sample carries some 160,000 clones, around three quarters recorded once. The sequenced sample consisted of PBMCs. The receptors here all came from a man between 40 and 49 years old in good health and CMV-seronegative. The CDR3 runs from the conserved cysteine through the conserved F or W. D genes are given only for firm matches. Some rows mark clone size as missing; the rest say once, few, many or name a class of expanded clone.

J	V	D	size	CDR3	DNA
TRBJ1-5	TRBV27	TRBD1	few	CASSYRGGQPQHF	TGTGCCAGCAGTTACAGGGGCGGTCAGCCCCAGCATTTT
TRBJ1-1	TRBV7-9	NA	NA	CASSSGRGSNTEAFF	TGTGCCAGCAGCTCAGGCAGGGGATCGAACACTGAAGCTTTCTTT
TRBJ1-2	TRBV6-6	NA	NA	CASKKQGWGYTF	TGTGCCAGCAAGAAACAGGGTTGGGGCTACACCTTC
TRBJ1-1	TRBV11-2	TRBD1	NA	CASNRRTGLSTEAFF	TGTGCCAGCAACAGAAGGACAGGGCTTAGCACTGAAGCTTTCTTT
TRBJ2-6	TRBV9	NA	NA	CASSPFSGANVLTF	TGTGCCAGCAGCCCTTTCTCTGGGGCCAACGTCCTGACTTTC
TRBJ2-1	TRBV25-1	NA	NA	CASTPGGEQFF	TGTGCCAGCACTCCCGGGGGTGAGCAGTTCTTC
TRBJ1-2	TRBV5-1	NA	NA	CASADGGPTYGYTF	TGCGCCAGCGCCGACGGGGGGCCGACCTATGGCTACACCTTC
TRBJ2-7	TRBV7-9	TRBD2	NA	CASSSTSDSYEQYF	TGTGCCAGCAGCTCAACTAGCGACTCCTACGAGCAGTACTTC
TRBJ2-7	TRBV6-1	TRBD2	few	CASSEAPGLAGIRLTYEQYF	TGTGCCAGCAGTGAAGCCCCGGGGCTAGCGGGGATCCGCTTAACCTACGAGCAGTACTTC
TRBJ2-4	TRBV30	TRBD1	NA	CAWSSGTGVNIQYF	TGTGCCTGGAGCTCCGGGACAGGGGTAAACATTCAGTACTTC
TRBJ2-7	TRBV2	NA	NA	CASSDTYEQYF	TGTGCCAGCAGTGATACCTACGAGCAGTACTTC
TRBJ2-2	TRBV5-1	TRBD1	NA	CASSPTGVFTGELFF	TGCGCCAGCAGCCCTACAGGGGTTTTCACCGGGGAGCTGTTTTTT
TRBJ2-3	TRBV2	TRBD2	NA	CASSVRAGGTDTQYF	TGTGCCAGCAGTGTCAGGGCGGGAGGGACAGATACGCAGTATTTT
TRBJ1-2	TRBV30	NA	NA	CAWSSGYHGYTF	TGTGCCTGGAGTTCAGGGTACCATGGCTACACCTTC
TRBJ1-5	TRBV28	NA	NA	CASSFVAFNQPQHF	TGTGCCAGCAGTTTTGTAGCTTTCAATCAGCCCCAGCATTTT
TRBJ2-1	TRBV6-4	NA	few	CASSPEGGYEQFF	TGTGCCAGCTCCCCGGAAGGCGGTTACGAGCAGTTCTTC
TRBJ2-4	TRBV4-1	TRBD1	NA	CASSQTGQGDIQYF	TGCGCCAGCAGCCAAACCGGACAGGGGGACATTCAGTACTTC
TRBJ1-1	TRBV10-3	TRBD1	few	CAISDVPGQVAATEAFF	TGTGCCATCAGCGACGTCCCGGGACAGGTCGCGGCCACTGAAGCTTTCTTT
TRBJ2-2	TRBV4-1	NA	few	CASSQTLADGELFF	TGCGCCAGCAGCCAGACCTTAGCGGACGGGGAGCTGTTTTTT
TRBJ2-7	TRBV6-5	TRBD2	NA	CASSRTSSYEQYF	TGTGCCAGCAGTCGGACTAGTTCTTACGAGCAGTACTTC
TRBJ2-1	TRBV6-1	NA	NA	CASSEAAGPGNEQFF	TGTGCCAGCAGTGAAGCGGCGGGACCTGGTAATGAGCAGTTCTTC
TRBJ1-1	TRBV27	NA	NA	CASSLRGGNTEAFF	TGTGCCAGCAGTCTCCGCGGGGGGAACACTGAAGCTTTCTTT
TRBJ1-2	TRBV5-4	NA	NA	CASRNPGLPNGYTF	TGTGCCAGCAGGAACCCGGGTCTACCAAATGGCTACACCTTC
TRBJ1-1	TRBV5-1	NA	NA	CASSHREGGTEAFF	TGCGCCAGCAGCCACAGGGAAGGTGGGACTGAAGCTTTCTTT
TRBJ2-5	TRBV19	TRBD2	NA	CASSPRTSGVAETQYF	TGTGCCAGTAGTCCCCGGACTAGCGGAGTCGCCGAGACCCAGTACTTC
TRBJ1-3	TRBV19	NA	NA	CASSALSGNTIYF	TGTGCCAGTAGTGCTCTATCTGGAAACACCATATATTTT
TRBJ2-7	TRBV7-2	TRBD1	NA	CASSPGTGGEQYF	TGTGCCAGCAGCCCCGGGACAGGAGGGGAGCAGTACTTC
TRBJ2-2	TRBV7-3	TRBD1	NA	CASSPNNRQGTGELFF	TGTGCCAGCAGCCCAAATAATAGACAGGGGACCGGGGAGCTGTTTTTT
TRBJ2-7	TRBV2	NA	NA	CASSDGGRQGYEQYF	TGTGCCAGCAGTGACGGGGGTCGCCAAGGCTACGAGCAGTACTTC
TRBJ2-7	TRBV6-5	NA	NA	CASARDTAYEQYF	TGTGCCAGCGCTAGGGACACAGCCTACGAGCAGTACTTC
TRBJ1-6	TRBV4-1	NA	once	CASSQVAGDNSPLHF	TGCGCCAGCAGCCAAGTCGCGGGGGATAATTCACCCCTCCACTTT
TRBJ2-2	TRBV2	TRBD2	NA	CATGTSETTGELFF	TGTGCCACAGGGACTAGCGAGACCACCGGGGAGCTGTTTTTT
TRBJ2-1	TRBV5-1	TRBD1	NA	CASSLQGANSPYNEQFF	TGCGCCAGCAGCTTGCAGGGGGCTAACAGCCCCTACAATGAGCAGTTCTTC
TRBJ2-2	TRBV2	NA	few	CASSVRGKLLFF	TGTGCCAGCAGTGTACGGGGGAAGCTACTGTTTTTT
TRBJ2-1	TRBV6-6	TRBD2	NA	CASSYSGLAVRDEQFF	TGTGCCAGCAGTTACTCTGGACTAGCGGTGCGGGATGAGCAGTTCTTC
TRBJ2-1	TRBV5-1	TRBD1	NA	CASSLGTGEVWDEQFF	TGCGCCAGCAGCTTAGGGACAGGGGAGGTTTGGGATGAGCAGTTCTTC
TRBJ2-7	TRBV27	NA	NA	CASSLFGGVNEQYF	TGTGCCAGCAGTTTATTCGGGGGAGTCAACGAGCAGTACTTC